Listed here are 2 T cell receptor beta chains from one sample, sequenced in a study of cytotoxic CD8 clonotypes in ibrutinib-treated CLL. Sequenced by immunoSEQ multiplex PCR; TCRdb stores in-frame clones only, minus some. The data contain approximately 23,000 clones, about 68% of them singletons. Sequenced material: PBMCs, taken before ibrutinib treatment. The source of these receptors is a human donor with chronic lymphocytic leukemia.

V usage is TRBV9 and J usage is TRBJ2-7; TRBD2 matches 7 bases. Germline V gene data show CDR1 as SGDLS and CDR2 as YYNGEE. The CDR3 is made up of 14 amino acids. J was trimmed by 4 bases and V by 0 bases; bases with no gene match: 4. The CDR3: CASSVDASGYEQYF. CDR3 bases: TGTGCCAGCAGCGTAGATGCTAGCGGTTACGAGCAGTACTTC.

This rearrangement joins TRBV5-4 to TRBJ1-1; the D is unclear. Trimming removed 4 bases from V and 4 bases from J, with 11 bases in between. Germline CDR1 reads SGHNT; CDR2 reads YYREEE (reference sequence). The CDR3 length is 13 residues. In DNA, the CDR3 is TGTGCCAGCAGCCCCTTTGTGGGCACTGAAGCTTTCTTT. Protein product: CASSPFVGTEAFF.